This TCR beta chain was identified in a study of cytomegalovirus exposure and HLA in healthy donors. Regarding this clone: One junction end does not reproduce the germline sequence, and a read error may be involved. This sample includes further DNA sequences coding for the same CDR3.

Only in-frame clones appear in the TCRdb table, and some are missing; sequencing was by immunoSEQ multiplex PCR. This sample yields roughly 50,000 clones, of which 93% are seen a single time; 1.5% to 2% belongs to the top ten. The material sequenced was PBMCs. The clonotype comes from a woman between 18 and 29 years old in good health and CMV-seropositive.

CDR3: CASSYSGRAGNTIYF. The CDR3 region has the DNA TGTGCCAGCAGCTACTCTGGCAGGGCTGGAAACACCATATATTTT. The chain carries TRBV6-5 and TRBJ1-3; possibly TRBD1 for D (5 bases). CDR1 is MNHEY, CDR2 SVGAGI, per germline. This CDR3 spans 15 amino acids.